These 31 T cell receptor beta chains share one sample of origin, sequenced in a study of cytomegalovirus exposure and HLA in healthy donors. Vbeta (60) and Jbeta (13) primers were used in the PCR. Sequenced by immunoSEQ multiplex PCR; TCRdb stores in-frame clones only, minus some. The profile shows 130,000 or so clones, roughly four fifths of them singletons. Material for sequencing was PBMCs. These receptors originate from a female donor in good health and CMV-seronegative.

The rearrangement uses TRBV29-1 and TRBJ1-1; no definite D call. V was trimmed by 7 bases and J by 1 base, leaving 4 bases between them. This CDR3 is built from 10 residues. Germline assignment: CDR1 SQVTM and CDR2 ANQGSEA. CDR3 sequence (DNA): TGCAGCGCTACGAACACTGAAGCTTTCTTT. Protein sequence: CSATNTEAFF.

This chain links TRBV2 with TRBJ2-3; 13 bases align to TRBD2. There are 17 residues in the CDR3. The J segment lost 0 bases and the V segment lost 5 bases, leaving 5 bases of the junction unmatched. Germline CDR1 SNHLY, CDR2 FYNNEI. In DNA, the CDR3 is TGTGCCAGCAGTTCGACTAGCGGGGGGTTTAGCACAGATACGCAGTATTTT. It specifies CASSSTSGGFSTDTQYF.

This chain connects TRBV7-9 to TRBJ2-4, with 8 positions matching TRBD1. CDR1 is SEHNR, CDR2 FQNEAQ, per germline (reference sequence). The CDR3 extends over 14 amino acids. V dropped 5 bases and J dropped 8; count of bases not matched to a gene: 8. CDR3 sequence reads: CASSVQGGKDIQYF. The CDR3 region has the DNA TGTGCCAGCAGCGTACAGGGGGGAAAGGACATTCAGTACTTC.

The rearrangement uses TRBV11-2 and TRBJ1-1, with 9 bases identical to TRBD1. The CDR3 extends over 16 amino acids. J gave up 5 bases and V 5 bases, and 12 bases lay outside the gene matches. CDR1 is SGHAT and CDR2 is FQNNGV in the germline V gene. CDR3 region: CASSTYGTGSGTEAFF. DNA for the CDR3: TGTGCCAGCAGCACCTATGGGACAGGGTCAGGGACTGAAGCTTTCTTT.

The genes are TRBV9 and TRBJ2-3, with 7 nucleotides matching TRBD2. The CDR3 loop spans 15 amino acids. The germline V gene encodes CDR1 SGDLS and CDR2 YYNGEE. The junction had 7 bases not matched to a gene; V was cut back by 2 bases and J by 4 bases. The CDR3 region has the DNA TGTGCCAGCAGCGTTCAGAGCGGGACGCCAGATACGCAGTATTTT. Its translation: CASSVQSGTPDTQYF. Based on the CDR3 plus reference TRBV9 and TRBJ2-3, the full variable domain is DSGVTQTPKHLITATGQRVTLRCSPRSGDLSVYWYQQSLDQGLQFLIQYYNGEERAKGNILERFSAQQFPDLHSELNLSSLELGDSALYFCASSVQSGTPDTQYFGPGTRLTVL.

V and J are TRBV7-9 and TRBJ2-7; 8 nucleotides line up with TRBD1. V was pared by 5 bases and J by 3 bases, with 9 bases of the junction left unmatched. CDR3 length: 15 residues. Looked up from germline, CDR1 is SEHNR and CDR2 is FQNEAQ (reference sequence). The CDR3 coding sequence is TGTGCCAGCAGCACGCACGGACAGGGAGGCTACGAGCAGTACTTC. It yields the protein CASSTHGQGGYEQYF.

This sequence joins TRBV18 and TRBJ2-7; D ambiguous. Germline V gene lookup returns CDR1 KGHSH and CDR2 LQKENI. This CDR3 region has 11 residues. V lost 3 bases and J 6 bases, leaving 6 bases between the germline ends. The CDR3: CASSPRLEQYF. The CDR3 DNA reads TGTGCCAGCTCACCGAGGCTCGAGCAGTACTTC.

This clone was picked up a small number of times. The CDR3, as DNA: TGTGCCAGTAGTATTAGGACTTGGGGCACAGATACGCAGTATTTT. As protein: CASSIRTWGTDTQYF. J is TRBJ2-3 and V is TRBV19; possibly TRBD2 for D (5 bases). The germline CDR1 and CDR2 sequences are LNHDA and SQIVND (reference sequence). Deletions cut 3 bases from V and 1 base from J, with 11 bases between. This CDR3 is 15 amino acids long.

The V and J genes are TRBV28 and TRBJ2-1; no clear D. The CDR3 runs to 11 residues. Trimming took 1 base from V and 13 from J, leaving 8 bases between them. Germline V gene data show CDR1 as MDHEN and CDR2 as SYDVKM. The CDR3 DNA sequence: TGTGCCAGCAGTTTATCCAGGCGACAGTTCTTC. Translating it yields CASSLSRRQFF. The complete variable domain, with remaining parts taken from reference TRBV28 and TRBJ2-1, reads DVKVTQSSRYLVKRTGEKVFLECVQDMDHENMFWYRQDPGLGLRLIYFSYDVKMKEKGDIPEGYSVSREKKERFSLILESASTNQTSMYLCASSLSRRQFFGPGTRLTVL.

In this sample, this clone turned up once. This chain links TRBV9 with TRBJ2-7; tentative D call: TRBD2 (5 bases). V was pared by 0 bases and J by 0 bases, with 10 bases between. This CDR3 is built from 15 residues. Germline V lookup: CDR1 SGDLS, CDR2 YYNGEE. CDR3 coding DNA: TGTGCCAGCAGCGTAGAGAAAGGGAGCTCCTACGAGCAGTACTTC. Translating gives CASSVEKGSSYEQYF.

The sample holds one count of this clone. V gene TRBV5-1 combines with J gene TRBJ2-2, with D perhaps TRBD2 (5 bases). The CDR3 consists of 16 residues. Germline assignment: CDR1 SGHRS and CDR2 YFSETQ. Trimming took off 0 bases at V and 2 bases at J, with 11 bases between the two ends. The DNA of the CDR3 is TGCGCCAGCAGCTTGGGAGGGATTATTAACACCGGGGAGCTGTTTTTT. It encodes CASSLGGIINTGELFF. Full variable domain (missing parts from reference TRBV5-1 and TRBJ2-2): KAGVTQTPRYLIKTRGQQVTLSCSPISGHRSVSWYQQTPGQGLQFLFEYFSETQRNKGNFPGRFSGRQFSNSRSEMNVSTLELGDSALYLCASSLGGIINTGELFFGEGSRLTVL.

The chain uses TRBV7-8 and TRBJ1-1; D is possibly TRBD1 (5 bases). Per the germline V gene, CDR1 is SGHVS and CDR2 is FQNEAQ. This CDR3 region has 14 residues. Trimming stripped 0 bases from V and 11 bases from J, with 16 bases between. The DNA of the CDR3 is TGTGCCAGCAGCTTAGCGCGGGACGGTGGATACGCTTTCTTT. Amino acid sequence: CASSLARDGGYAFF.

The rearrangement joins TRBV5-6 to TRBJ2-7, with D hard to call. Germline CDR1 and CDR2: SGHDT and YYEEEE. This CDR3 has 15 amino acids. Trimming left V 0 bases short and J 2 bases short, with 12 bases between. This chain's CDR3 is CASSLGQLSTYEQYF. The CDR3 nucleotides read TGTGCCAGCAGCTTGGGTCAACTTTCCACCTACGAGCAGTACTTC.

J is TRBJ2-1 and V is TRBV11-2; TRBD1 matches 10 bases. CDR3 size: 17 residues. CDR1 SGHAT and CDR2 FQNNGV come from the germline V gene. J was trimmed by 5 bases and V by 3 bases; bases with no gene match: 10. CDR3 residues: CASSFSPRDRGDNEQFF. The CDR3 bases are TGTGCCAGCAGCTTCTCTCCCCGGGACAGGGGAGACAATGAGCAGTTCTTC.

The CDR3 DNA follows: TGCGCCAGCAGCTTGCAAACAGAGGGTCATGGCTACACCTTC. Residues: CASSLQTEGHGYTF. The J gene is TRBJ1-2, the V gene TRBV5-1, with D uncertain. CDR3 length: 14 amino acids. Trimming removed 1 base at V and 6 bases at J, with 13 bases between. CDR1 is SGHRS, CDR2 YFSETQ, per germline.

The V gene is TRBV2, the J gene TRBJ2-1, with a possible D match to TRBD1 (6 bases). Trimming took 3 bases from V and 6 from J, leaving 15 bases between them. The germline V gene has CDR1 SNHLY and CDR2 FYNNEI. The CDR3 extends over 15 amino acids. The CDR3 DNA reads TGTGCCAGCAGTGAGCGGCAGGGGAATCGCAATGAGCAGTTCTTC. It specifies CASSERQGNRNEQFF.

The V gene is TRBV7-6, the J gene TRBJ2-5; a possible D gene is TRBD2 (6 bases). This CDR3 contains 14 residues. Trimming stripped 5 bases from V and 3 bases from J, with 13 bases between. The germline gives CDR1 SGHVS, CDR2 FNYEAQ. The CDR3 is CASSRWGRKETQYF. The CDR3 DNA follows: TGTGCCAGCAGCCGTTGGGGGAGGAAAGAGACCCAGTACTTC.

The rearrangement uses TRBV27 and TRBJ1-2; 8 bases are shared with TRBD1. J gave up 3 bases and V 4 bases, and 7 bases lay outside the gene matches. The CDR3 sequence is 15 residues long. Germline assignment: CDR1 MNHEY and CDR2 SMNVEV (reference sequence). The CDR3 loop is CASSSTGTGDYGYTF. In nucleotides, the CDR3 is TGTGCCAGCAGTTCAACCGGGACAGGAGACTATGGCTACACCTTC.

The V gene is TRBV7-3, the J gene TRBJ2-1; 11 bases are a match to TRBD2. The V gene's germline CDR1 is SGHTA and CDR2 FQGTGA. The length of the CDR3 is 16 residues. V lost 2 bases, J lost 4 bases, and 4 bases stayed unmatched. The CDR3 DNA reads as TGTGCCAGCAGCTTAGGGGGACTAGCGGAATACAATGAGCAGTTCTTC. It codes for CASSLGGLAEYNEQFF.

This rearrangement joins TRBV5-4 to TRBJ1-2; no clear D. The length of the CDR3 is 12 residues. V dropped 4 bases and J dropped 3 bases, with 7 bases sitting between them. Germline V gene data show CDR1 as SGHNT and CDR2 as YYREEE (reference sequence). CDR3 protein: CASSRGYYGYTF. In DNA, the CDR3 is TGTGCCAGCAGCCGAGGGTACTATGGCTACACCTTC.

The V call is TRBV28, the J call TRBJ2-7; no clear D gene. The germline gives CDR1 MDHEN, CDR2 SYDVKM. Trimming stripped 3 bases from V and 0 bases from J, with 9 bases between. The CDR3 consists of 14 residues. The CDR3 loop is CASSFSGGSYEQYF. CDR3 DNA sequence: TGTGCCAGCAGTTTTTCCGGTGGCTCCTACGAGCAGTACTTC.

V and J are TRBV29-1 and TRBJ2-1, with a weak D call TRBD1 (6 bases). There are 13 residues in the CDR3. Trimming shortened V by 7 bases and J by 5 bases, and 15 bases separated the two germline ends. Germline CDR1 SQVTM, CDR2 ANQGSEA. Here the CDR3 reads CSAIRGSNNEQFF. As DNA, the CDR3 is TGCAGCGCCATCAGGGGATCGAACAATGAGCAGTTCTTC.

The CDR3 DNA follows: TGCAGCGCCGCGATAGGGGGCTCTGGAAACACCATATATTTT. Translating it yields CSAAIGGSGNTIYF. The chain carries TRBV29-1 and TRBJ1-3; weak D call: TRBD1 (6 bases). V shed 7 bases and J shed 0 bases, with 13 bases lying between them. Germline V gene data show CDR1 as SQVTM and CDR2 as ANQGSEA. The CDR3 spans 14 residues.

In nucleotides, the CDR3 is TGTGCCAGCAGCTTCGGGACAGGGGGCGAAGGCGGGCAGTACTTC. Its protein is CASSFGTGGEGGQYF. The chain uses TRBV7-9 and TRBJ2-7; 12 bases align to TRBD1. Germline V gene sequence: CDR1 SEHNR, CDR2 FQNEAQ (reference sequence). Trimming took 3 bases from V and 9 from J; bases not matched to a gene: 9. The CDR3 consists of 15 residues.

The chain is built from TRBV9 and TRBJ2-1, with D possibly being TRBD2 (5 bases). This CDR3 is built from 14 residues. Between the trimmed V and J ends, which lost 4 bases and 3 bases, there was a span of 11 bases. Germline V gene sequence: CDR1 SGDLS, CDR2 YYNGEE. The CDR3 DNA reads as TGTGCCAGCAGCTTATCGACTAACTACAATGAGCAGTTCTTC. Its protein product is CASSLSTNYNEQFF.

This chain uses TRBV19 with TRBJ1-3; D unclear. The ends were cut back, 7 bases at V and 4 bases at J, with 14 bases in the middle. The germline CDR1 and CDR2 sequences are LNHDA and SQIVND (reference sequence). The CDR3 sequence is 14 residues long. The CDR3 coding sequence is TGTGCCAGTATCCTCCGGGGTCCCGGAAACACCATATATTTT. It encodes CASILRGPGNTIYF.

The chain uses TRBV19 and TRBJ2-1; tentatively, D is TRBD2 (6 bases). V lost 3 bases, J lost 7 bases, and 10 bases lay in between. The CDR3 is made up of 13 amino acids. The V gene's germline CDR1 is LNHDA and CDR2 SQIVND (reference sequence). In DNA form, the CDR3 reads TGTGCCAGTAGTATGGGGGGAGTGAATGAGCAGTTCTTC. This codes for CASSMGGVNEQFF. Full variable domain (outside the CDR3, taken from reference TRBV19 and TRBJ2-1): DGGITQSPKYLFRKEGQNVTLSCEQNLNHDAMYWYRQDPGQGLRLIYYSQIVNDFQKGDIAEGYSVSREKKESFPLTVTSAQKNPTAFYLCASSMGGVNEQFFGPGTRLTVL.

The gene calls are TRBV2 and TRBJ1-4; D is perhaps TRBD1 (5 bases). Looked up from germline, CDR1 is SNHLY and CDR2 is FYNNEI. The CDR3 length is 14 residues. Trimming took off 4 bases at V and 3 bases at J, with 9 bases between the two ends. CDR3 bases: TGTGCCAGCAGTGTGACAGCGTCTAATGAAAAACTGTTTTTT. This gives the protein CASSVTASNEKLFF.

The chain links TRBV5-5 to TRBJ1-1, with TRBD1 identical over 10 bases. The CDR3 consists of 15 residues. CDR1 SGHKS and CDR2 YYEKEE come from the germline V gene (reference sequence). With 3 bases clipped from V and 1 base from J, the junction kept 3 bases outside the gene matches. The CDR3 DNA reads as TGTGCCAGCAGCTGGGGGGACAGGGGGAACACTGAAGCTTTCTTT. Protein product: CASSWGDRGNTEAFF.

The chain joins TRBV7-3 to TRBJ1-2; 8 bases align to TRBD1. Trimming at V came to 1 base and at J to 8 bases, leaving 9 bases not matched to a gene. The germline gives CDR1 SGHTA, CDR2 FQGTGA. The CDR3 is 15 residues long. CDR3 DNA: TGTGCCAGCAGCTTAATGGGGCAGGGGGCATGGGGCTACACCTTC. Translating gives CASSLMGQGAWGYTF.

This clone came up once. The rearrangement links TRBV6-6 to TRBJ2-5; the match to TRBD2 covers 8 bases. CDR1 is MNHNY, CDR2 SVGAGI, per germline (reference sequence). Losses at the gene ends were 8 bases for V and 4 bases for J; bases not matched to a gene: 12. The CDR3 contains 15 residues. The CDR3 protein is CASQSRLAIVETQYF. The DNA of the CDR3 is TGTGCCAGCCAAAGCAGACTAGCGATAGTAGAGACCCAGTACTTC.